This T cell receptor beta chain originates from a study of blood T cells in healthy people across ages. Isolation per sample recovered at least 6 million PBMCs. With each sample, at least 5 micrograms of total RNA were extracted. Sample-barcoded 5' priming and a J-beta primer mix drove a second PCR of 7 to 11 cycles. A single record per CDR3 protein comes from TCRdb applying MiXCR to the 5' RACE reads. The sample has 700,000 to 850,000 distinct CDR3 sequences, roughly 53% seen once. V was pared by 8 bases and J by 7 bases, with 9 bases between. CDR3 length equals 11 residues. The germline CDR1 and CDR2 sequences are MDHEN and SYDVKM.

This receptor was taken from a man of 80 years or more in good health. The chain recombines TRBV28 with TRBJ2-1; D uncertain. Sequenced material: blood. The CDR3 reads CASQKTNEQFF. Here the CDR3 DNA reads TGTGCCAGCCAAAAGACGAATGAGCAGTTCTTC.